The 25 T cell receptor beta chains listed next were all sequenced from one sample in a study of T-cell memory formation after mild COVID-19. MiXCR, applied by TCRdb to the 5' RACE reads, yields one record per CDR3 protein. The sample has hundreds of thousands of distinct CDR3 sequences, around 21% seen once. Sequenced material: PBMCs or a T cell subset sorted from them (not recorded which). These receptors all stem from an adult woman who had mild COVID-19 (a few samples of this study predate the infection). Cell type and time point are not known.

This chain connects TRBV11-2 to TRBJ2-3; TRBD1 agrees at 8 bases. V shed 6 bases, J shed 0 bases, and the junction held 5 bases outside the gene matches. The CDR3 is made up of 15 amino acids. Germline lookup yields CDR1 SGHAT and CDR2 FQNNGV. In nucleotides, the CDR3 is TGTGCCAGCAGGGTGACAGGGGCTAGCACAGATACGCAGTATTTT. It yields the protein CASRVTGASTDTQYF.

In its sample, this clonotype was seen a few times. This chain links TRBV20-1 with TRBJ1-1; no reliable D call. V dropped 0 bases and J dropped 2 bases, with 13 bases sitting between them. The CDR3 is 15 residues long. Germline lookup yields CDR1 DFQATT and CDR2 SNEGSKA (reference sequence). The CDR3 DNA reads as TGCAGTGCTAGAGACCGGGAAGGGTTCAACACTGAAGCTTTCTTT. It codes for CSARDREGFNTEAFF.

The chain links TRBV11-3 to TRBJ2-7; 8 bases line up with TRBD2. CDR3 length: 14 amino acids. J lost 4 bases, V lost 3 bases, and 5 bases had no gene match. The germline V gene has CDR1 SGHNT and CDR2 YENEEA. The CDR3 DNA sequence: TGTGCCAGCAGCTTTCCGGGAGGGGTGTACGAGCAGTACTTC. Residues: CASSFPGGVYEQYF.

In its sample, this clonotype was seen a few times. The chain is built from TRBV19 and TRBJ1-2, with D hard to call. The CDR3 is made up of 14 amino acids. Trimming removed 6 bases from V and 6 bases from J, with 17 bases in between. Germline CDR1 reads LNHDA; CDR2 reads SQIVND (reference sequence). As DNA, the CDR3 is TGTGCCAGTAGCCCGGGAGGGTACGGGAATGGCTACACCTTC. Amino acids: CASSPGGYGNGYTF. The full variable domain, its missing parts supplied by reference TRBV19 and TRBJ1-2, is DGGITQSPKYLFRKEGQNVTLSCEQNLNHDAMYWYRQDPGQGLRLIYYSQIVNDFQKGDIAEGYSVSREKKESFPLTVTSAQKNPTAFYLCASSPGGYGNGYTFGSGTRLTVV.

Only a few counts were recorded for this clonotype. The V gene is TRBV4-2, the J gene TRBJ2-3; D is undetermined. The CDR3 length is 17 residues. Germline CDR1 is LGHNA and CDR2 is YNFKEQ. With 0 bases removed from V and 6 bases from J, the gap between germline ends came to 19 bases. For the CDR3, the DNA is TGTGCCAGCAGCCAAGATTTAAGCCCGGCTTCTGAGGATACGCAGTATTTT. It codes for CASSQDLSPASEDTQYF.

This clonotype showed up many times. V and J are TRBV20-1 and TRBJ1-1; 7 bases are shared with TRBD1. Trimming at V came to 7 bases and at J to 10 bases, leaving 18 bases not matched to a gene. The CDR3 totals 14 residues. Germline CDR1 and CDR2: DFQATT and SNEGSKA (reference sequence). The CDR3 region is CSGAPSGQLLGAFF. The CDR3 DNA follows: TGCAGTGGAGCACCCTCGGGACAGCTTCTTGGAGCTTTCTTT.

A few counts support this clonotype. The V and J genes are TRBV30 and TRBJ1-1; 10 bases are a match to TRBD1. V was pared by 1 base and J by 2 bases, with 4 bases of the junction left unmatched. CDR3 size: 15 residues. The germline V gene has CDR1 GTSNPN and CDR2 SVGIG (reference sequence). The CDR3 coding sequence is TGTGCCTGGAGTGGACAGGGGGCAGGAAACACTGAAGCTTTCTTT. It codes for CAWSGQGAGNTEAFF.

This chain connects TRBV20-1 to TRBJ2-7; TRBD2 matches 12 bases. Germline V CDR1 and CDR2: DFQATT, SNEGSKA (reference sequence). The CDR3 length is 17 residues. V lost 0 bases, J lost 2 bases, and 8 bases stayed unmatched. The CDR3 sequence is CSARDLLAGGVTYEQYF. For the CDR3, the DNA is TGCAGTGCTAGAGATCTTCTAGCGGGGGGGGTAACCTACGAGCAGTACTTC.

This clonotype was recorded once. This chain links TRBV7-9 with TRBJ1-1; D possibly corresponds to TRBD1 (5 bases). V was cut by 5 bases and J by 2 bases, with 15 bases left in between. The CDR3 is 15 residues long. CDR1 and CDR2 from the germline V gene are SEHNR and FQNEAQ (reference sequence). For the CDR3, the DNA is TGTGCCAGCAGCCGACCCTGGGGGGGAAACACTGAAGCTTTCTTT. It yields the protein CASSRPWGGNTEAFF.

This clonotype was seen a handful of times. Here the CDR3 DNA reads TGTGCCAGTAGCAGCCGGGCGCCCGGGGGGCAGTTCTTC. Its protein product is CASSSRAPGGQFF. The chain links TRBV19 to TRBJ2-1, with D maybe TRBD2 (6 bases). The CDR3 extends over 13 amino acids. V gave up 6 bases and J gave up 12 bases, with 18 bases separating them. The germline gives CDR1 LNHDA, CDR2 SQIVND (reference sequence).

In this sample, this clonotype turned up a few times. This sequence joins TRBV5-1 and TRBJ1-2; perhaps TRBD1 as D (5 bases). The CDR3 length is 18 residues. V gave up 1 base and J gave up 3 bases, with 22 bases separating them. From germline, CDR1 is SGHRS and CDR2 YFSETQ. The CDR3 region is CASSLQFSQGILDYGYTF. The DNA of the CDR3 is TGCGCCAGCAGCTTGCAGTTCTCGCAGGGAATCTTGGACTATGGCTACACCTTC.

This clonotype was counted between two and nine times. The chain is built from TRBV7-8 and TRBJ2-1; 11 bases map to TRBD2. This CDR3 is built from 17 residues. Trimming at V came to 5 bases and at J to 4 bases, leaving 10 bases not matched to a gene. CDR1 is SGHVS and CDR2 is FQNEAQ in the germline V gene. Here the CDR3 reads CASSTLNLAGGYNEQFF. The CDR3 nucleotides are TGTGCCAGCAGCACCCTGAACCTAGCGGGGGGTTACAATGAGCAGTTCTTC.

V gene TRBV2 combines with J gene TRBJ2-5, with 11 bases fitting TRBD2. The germline CDR1 and CDR2 sequences are SNHLY and FYNNEI. The length of the CDR3 is 16 residues. J gave up 6 bases and V 6 bases, and 12 bases lay outside the gene matches. CDR3 nucleotides: TGTGCCAGCAGCGAGACCCTAGCGGGGGGTCCAAAGACCCAGTACTTC. Translating gives CASSETLAGGPKTQYF. The full variable domain, with the rest looked up from reference TRBV2 and TRBJ2-5, is EPEVTQTPSHQVTQMGQEVILRCVPISNHLYFYWYRQILGQKVEFLVSFYNNEISEKSEIFDDQFSVERPDGSNFTLKIRSTKLEDSAMYFCASSETLAGGPKTQYFGPGTRLLVL.

This clonotype was counted between two and nine times. The V call is TRBV29-1, the J call TRBJ1-1; D possibly corresponds to TRBD1 (6 bases). CDR1 is SQVTM and CDR2 is ANQGSEA in the germline V gene. Deletions cut 5 bases from V and 0 bases from J, with 10 bases between. The CDR3 runs 13 residues. The CDR3 loop is CSVSTGMNTEAFF. CDR3 DNA: TGCAGCGTTTCGACAGGTATGAACACTGAAGCTTTCTTT.

This clonotype was recorded a few times. The chain employs TRBV6-5 and TRBJ1-2; TRBD1 agrees at 9 bases. Germline V lookup: CDR1 MNHEY, CDR2 SVGAGI. The CDR3 length is 16 residues. Trimming at V came to 6 bases and at J to 8 bases, leaving 16 bases not matched to a gene. CDR3 protein: CASRLRQGVGAGGYTF. The DNA for the CDR3 is TGTGCCAGCAGGTTACGACAGGGGGTCGGCGCTGGAGGCTACACCTTC.

The chain links TRBV4-1 to TRBJ2-1; D unclear. The CDR3 covers 14 residues. The germline V gene has CDR1 MGHRA and CDR2 YSYEKL. Deletions cut 1 base from V and 2 bases from J, with 6 bases between. CDR3 loop: CASSQVGTYNEQFF. The CDR3 coding sequence is TGCGCCAGCAGCCAAGTTGGTACCTACAATGAGCAGTTCTTC.

The gene calls are TRBV29-1 and TRBJ2-1; D call uncertain. The CDR3 covers 14 residues. Trimming took off 1 base at V and 1 base at J, with 8 bases between the two ends. Per the germline V gene, CDR1 is SQVTM and CDR2 is ANQGSEA. As DNA, the CDR3 is TGCAGCGTTGAAGTCTCAGGTTCCTACAATGAGCAGTTCTTC. Translated: CSVEVSGSYNEQFF.

This clonotype was picked up a small number of times. The chain employs TRBV5-1 and TRBJ2-5; the match to TRBD1 covers 7 bases. The CDR3 totals 14 residues. Per the germline V gene, CDR1 is SGHRS and CDR2 is YFSETQ. V lost 5 bases and J lost 5; bases outside the gene matches: 9. CDR3 sequence reads: CASSSPRGLETQYF. Written as DNA, the CDR3 is TGCGCCAGCAGTTCCCCAAGGGGGCTGGAGACCCAGTACTTC.

This clonotype was picked up a small number of times. The chain combines TRBV20-1 with TRBJ1-2, with D unresolved. The CDR3 has 15 residues. Germline-derived CDR1 and CDR2 are DFQATT and SNEGSKA (reference sequence). V lost 0 bases and J 2 bases, leaving 13 bases between the germline ends. The CDR3 nucleotides read TGCAGTGCTAGAGATTATTCCACCTTGAACTATGGCTACACCTTC. Residues: CSARDYSTLNYGYTF.

The gene calls are TRBV20-1 and TRBJ1-5; TRBD1 might be the D (5 bases). V lost 1 base and J 3 bases, leaving 19 bases between the germline ends. This CDR3 spans 17 amino acids. Germline V gene data show CDR1 as DFQATT and CDR2 as SNEGSKA (reference sequence). CDR3: CSARAESDSTVNQPQHF. CDR3 DNA: TGCAGTGCTAGAGCCGAGTCCGACAGCACCGTCAATCAGCCCCAGCATTTT.

This clonotype has a handful of counts. The rearrangement uses TRBV5-1 and TRBJ2-5; D may be TRBD2 (6 bases). This CDR3 comprises 15 residues. Germline lookup yields CDR1 SGHRS and CDR2 YFSETQ. Trimming cost V 2 bases and J 3 bases, with 14 bases left between them. The CDR3 spells CASSFLARWEETQYF. The CDR3 DNA sequence: TGCGCCAGCAGCTTCCTAGCGAGGTGGGAAGAGACCCAGTACTTC.

In this sample, this clonotype turned up a few times. The chain joins TRBV12-3 or TRBV12-4 to TRBJ2-7; no firm D call. The CDR3 has 13 amino acids. Trimming shortened V by 1 base and J by 6 bases, and 10 bases separated the two germline ends. This CDR3 is CASSLVPVLEQYF. The CDR3 bases are TGTGCCAGCAGTTTAGTTCCTGTTCTCGAGCAGTACTTC.

V usage is TRBV10-3 and J usage is TRBJ2-1, with TRBD2 matching over 9 bases. The CDR3 sequence is 15 residues long. Germline V lookup: CDR1 ENHRY, CDR2 SYGVKD. V dropped 4 bases and J dropped 2; count of bases not matched to a gene: 3. Here the CDR3 DNA reads TGTGCCATCAGTGGGCTAGCGGGAACCTACAATGAGCAGTTCTTC. Protein: CAISGLAGTYNEQFF.

The J gene is TRBJ2-3, the V gene TRBV6-2 or TRBV6-3; D remains ambiguous. Germline CDR1 MNHEY, CDR2 SVGEGT. The CDR3 length is 15 residues. Trimming left V 6 bases short and J 0 bases short, with 13 bases between. The chain's CDR3 is CASSHRGDSTDTQYF. Written as DNA, the CDR3 is TGTGCCAGCAGCCACCGCGGAGATAGCACAGATACGCAGTATTTT.

V and J are TRBV12-3 or TRBV12-4 and TRBJ2-2; no firm D call. V was shortened by 6 bases and J by 4 bases, with 9 bases between the two germline ends. This CDR3 is built from 13 residues. The CDR3 DNA reads TGTGCCAGCAGCCCCCTCGGCACCGGGGAGCTGTTTTTT. Encoded protein: CASSPLGTGELFF.